This passage covers 30 T cell receptor beta chains from one sample sequenced in a study of beta chain features in type 1 diabetes. The investigators reverse transcribed all of the isolated RNA, so they sequenced expressed TCRB transcripts. Clones were sequenced by immunoSEQ multiplex PCR, and TCRdb holds only the in-frame ones, with some missing. The table records roughly 400,000 clones, approximately 15% of them present only once. The sample taken for sequencing was naive CD4+ T cells from blood. Source of these receptors: a man under 40 in good health.

This clone was counted a few times. Other DNA variants within this sample encode the same CDR3. The chain uses TRBV18 and TRBJ2-7; weak D call: TRBD2 (5 bases). The CDR3 runs 13 residues. Per germline, CDR1 KGHSH and CDR2 LQKENI. V was cut by 2 bases and J by 3 bases, with 8 bases left in between. The CDR3 here is CASSPAGGYEQYV. CDR3 DNA sequence: TGTGCCAGCTCACCAGCGGGTGGCTACGAGCAGTACGTC.

The chain is built from TRBV7-9 and TRBJ2-7; unclear D gene. Germline-derived CDR1 and CDR2 are SEHNR and FQNEAQ (reference sequence). V gave up 3 bases and J gave up 6 bases, with 9 bases separating them. The CDR3 sequence is 12 residues long. The CDR3 sequence: CASSFPGTEQYV. The CDR3 DNA is TGTGCCAGCAGCTTTCCAGGAACCGAGCAGTACGTC.

This clone appeared a few times. The chain uses TRBV7-9 and TRBJ2-3, with 7 bases that match TRBD1. Germline V CDR1 and CDR2: SEHNR, FQNEAQ (reference sequence). After removal of 5 bases from V and 6 bases from J, the junction contained 17 bases not matched to a gene. The CDR3 extends over 17 amino acids. The CDR3 DNA follows: TGTGCCAGCAGCCCCCGCCAGGGGGTCCCGGGCCGCGATACGCAGTATTTT. This codes for CASSPRQGVPGRDTQYF.

V and J are TRBV7-6 and TRBJ2-1; D gene uncertain. CDR1 and CDR2 (germline): SGHVS, FNYEAQ. This CDR3 comprises 14 residues. Trimming removed 4 bases from V and 9 bases from J, with 16 bases in between. The CDR3 reads CASSSRAKRGEQFF. CDR3 DNA: TGTGCCAGCAGCTCCCGCGCCAAGCGCGGTGAGCAGTTCTTC.

The V gene is TRBV18, the J gene TRBJ2-5, with TRBD1 matching over 8 bases. There are 15 residues in the CDR3. The V gene's germline CDR1 is KGHSH and CDR2 LQKENI. V lost 1 base and J lost 9; bases outside the gene matches: 10. CDR3 nucleotide sequence: TGTGCCAGCTCACCACTGGGACAGGAGGCGATCGCCCAGTACTTC. As protein: CASSPLGQEAIAQYF.

A few counts support this clone. The chain uses TRBV7-9 and TRBJ2-1, with D possibly being TRBD1 (5 bases). Germline V gene data show CDR1 as SEHNR and CDR2 as FQNEAQ (reference sequence). V was shortened by 6 bases and J by 10 bases, with 22 bases between the two germline ends. The CDR3 has 15 residues. The CDR3 nucleotides read TGTGCCAGCAGACTACCCCAACAGGTCTTTGGGGAGCAGTTCTTC. Translating it yields CASRLPQQVFGEQFF.

A few counts support this clone. In nucleotides, the CDR3 is TGCAGCGTTGGGGGCGGGGGGACCCAAGAGACCCAGTACTTC. Translated: CSVGGGGTQETQYF. This sequence joins TRBV29-1 and TRBJ2-5, with 8 bases matching TRBD2. The germline CDR1 and CDR2 sequences are SQVTM and ANQGSEA. The V segment lost 4 bases and the J segment 1 base; nucleotides outside the gene matches: 5. This CDR3 is built from 14 residues.

There are a few counts of this clone. DNA of the CDR3: TGTGCCAGCAGCTTGCGTGGAGAGACCCAGTACTTC. Encoded protein: CASSLRGETQYF. This rearrangement joins TRBV7-6 to TRBJ2-5; D call uncertain. Germline V gene sequence: CDR1 SGHVS, CDR2 FNYEAQ. Trimming removed 3 bases at V and 4 bases at J, with 6 bases between. The length of the CDR3 is 12 residues.

This clone occurred many times. Different DNA sequences within this sample yield the same CDR3. The V and J genes are TRBV7-2 and TRBJ2-3; D gene unclear. The germline V gene has CDR1 SGHTA and CDR2 FQGNSA. V shed 9 bases and J shed 0 bases, with 10 bases lying between them. The length of the CDR3 is 13 residues. The CDR3 region is CASLGPSTDTQYF. For the CDR3, the DNA is TGTGCCAGTCTCGGGCCCAGCACAGATACGCAGTATTTT.

This clone was seen only a few times. This chain uses TRBV4-2 with TRBJ2-1; possible D gene TRBD2, 6 bases. Germline-derived CDR1 and CDR2 are LGHNA and YNFKEQ. V was shortened by 0 bases and J by 0 bases, with 12 bases between the two germline ends. This CDR3 has 17 amino acids. CDR3 sequence: CASSQDRVGSSYNEQFF. Written as DNA, the CDR3 is TGTGCCAGCAGCCAAGATCGAGTCGGGAGCTCCTACAATGAGCAGTTCTTC.

The J gene is TRBJ2-5, the V gene TRBV4-3; D is undetermined. Deletions cut 0 bases from V and 1 base from J, with 15 bases between. CDR1 and CDR2 from the germline V gene are LGHNA and YSLEER. CDR3 length: 17 residues. As DNA, the CDR3 is TGCGCCAGCAGCCAAGATCTTTCCAGCGTGGGCCAAGAGACCCAGTACTTC. Its translation is CASSQDLSSVGQETQYF.

The V gene is TRBV6-6, the J gene TRBJ2-5; no definite D call. Trimming took off 0 bases at V and 2 bases at J, with 10 bases between the two ends. Germline V gene data show CDR1 as MNHNY and CDR2 as SVGAGI (reference sequence). This CDR3 is built from 15 residues. CDR3: CASSYSKQKQETQYF. CDR3 DNA: TGTGCCAGCAGTTACTCGAAACAGAAACAAGAGACCCAGTACTTC.

This clone occurred a few times. The chain joins TRBV7-9 to TRBJ2-2; 8 nucleotides agree with TRBD1. There are 14 residues in the CDR3. With V trimmed by 8 bases and J by 2 bases, 4 bases remained unmatched. Germline CDR1 reads SEHNR; CDR2 reads FQNEAQ (reference sequence). The CDR3 reads CASPDRGNTGELFF. The CDR3 DNA reads as TGTGCCAGCCCCGACAGGGGCAACACCGGGGAGCTGTTTTTT.

V usage is TRBV15 and J usage is TRBJ2-1; 8 nucleotides line up with TRBD2. The J segment lost 7 bases and the V segment lost 3 bases, leaving 2 bases of the junction unmatched. From germline, CDR1 is LNHNV and CDR2 YYDKDF (reference sequence). The CDR3 runs 13 residues. The CDR3 region is CATSSRLANEQFF. CDR3 DNA: TGTGCCACCAGCAGTCGACTAGCGAATGAGCAGTTCTTC.

The rearrangement links TRBV19 to TRBJ2-5; a possible D gene is TRBD1 (6 bases). Trimming took 6 bases from V and 9 from J, leaving 17 bases between them. The CDR3 consists of 13 residues. Germline V CDR1 and CDR2: LNHDA, SQIVND (reference sequence). This CDR3 is CASRNRDQGPQYF. CDR3 nucleotide sequence: TGTGCCAGTAGGAACAGGGACCAGGGACCCCAGTACTTC.

This clone was detected a few times. V and J are TRBV28 and TRBJ2-1, with 9 bases lining up with TRBD2. After removal of 7 bases from V and 9 bases from J, the junction contained 13 bases not matched to a gene. This CDR3 region has 15 residues. CDR1 and CDR2 (germline): MDHEN, SYDVKM. The CDR3 spells CASTPLAGYLGEQFF. The CDR3 DNA sequence: TGTGCCAGCACACCCCTAGCGGGATATTTAGGTGAGCAGTTCTTC.

V and J are TRBV19 and TRBJ1-5; perhaps TRBD1 as D (6 bases). The CDR3 runs 15 residues. V lost 3 bases and J lost 2, with 11 bases in between. Germline V gene data show CDR1 as LNHDA and CDR2 as SQIVND (reference sequence). The CDR3 here is CASSMIAGGNQPQHF. The CDR3, as DNA: TGTGCCAGTAGTATGATCGCAGGGGGCAATCAGCCCCAGCATTTT.

The chain is built from TRBV18 and TRBJ1-1, with a weak D call TRBD1 (5 bases). Per germline, CDR1 KGHSH and CDR2 LQKENI. The CDR3 has 14 residues. Trimming shortened V by 1 base and J by 1 base, and 7 bases separated the two germline ends. This chain's CDR3 is CASSPRTQNTEAFF. DNA for the CDR3: TGTGCCAGCTCACCACGGACACAGAACACTGAAGCTTTCTTT.

This clone was counted a few times. The chain couples TRBV7-6 to TRBJ1-1, with a possible D match to TRBD1 (5 bases). The ends were cut back, 8 bases at V and 5 bases at J, with 9 bases in the middle. The CDR3 covers 11 residues. The V gene's germline CDR1 is SGHVS and CDR2 FNYEAQ. The CDR3 loop reads CASRQLTEAFF. The CDR3 DNA reads as TGTGCCAGCCGACAGTTGACTGAAGCTTTCTTT.

This clone was seen a few times. The J gene is TRBJ1-5, the V gene TRBV7-6, with D unresolved. V lost 4 bases to trimming and J lost 6 bases, with 7 bases between them. Germline CDR1 reads SGHVS; CDR2 reads FNYEAQ. The CDR3 loop spans 12 amino acids. The CDR3 DNA sequence: TGTGCCAGCAGCTCTTTAAGTCAGCCCCAGCATTTT. Translation: CASSSLSQPQHF.

The chain recombines TRBV4-2 with TRBJ2-3; 7 bases are a match to TRBD2. This CDR3 comprises 16 residues. V lost 4 bases and J lost 0; bases outside the gene matches: 7. Germline V gene sequence: CDR1 LGHNA, CDR2 YNFKEQ. DNA for the CDR3: TGTGCCAGCAGCCGGGTCGGGAGGACCAGCACAGATACGCAGTATTTT. Its translation: CASSRVGRTSTDTQYF.

This clone was counted between two and nine times. V and J are TRBV7-9 and TRBJ2-1; 8 bases map to TRBD1. In germline, CDR1 is SEHNR, CDR2 FQNEAQ (reference sequence). V gave up 5 bases and J gave up 4 bases; unmatched junction bases: 7. The CDR3 totals 15 residues. The CDR3 spells CASSEGQGPYNEQFF. CDR3 nucleotides: TGTGCCAGCAGCGAAGGACAGGGACCGTACAATGAGCAGTTCTTC. Full variable domain (missing parts from reference TRBV7-9 and TRBJ2-1): DTGVSQNPRHKITKRGQNVTFRCDPISEHNRLYWYRQTLGQGPEFLTYFQNEAQLEKSRLLSDRFSAERPKGSFSTLEIQRTEQGDSAMYLCASSEGQGPYNEQFFGPGTRLTVL.

About this clone itself: With a much larger clone just one base away, this may be a read error. This same CDR3 is encoded by further DNA sequences in the sample. The gene calls are TRBV5-4 and TRBJ2-5; D is unresolved. Trimming pared 3 bases from V and 2 bases from J, leaving 2 bases between. This CDR3 comprises 11 residues. Per the germline V gene, CDR1 is SGHNT and CDR2 is YYREEE (reference sequence). For the CDR3, the DNA is TGTGCCAGCAGCTCTCAAGAGACCCAGTACTTC. This gives the protein CASSSQETQYF. The full variable domain, completed using reference TRBV5-4 and TRBJ2-5, is ETGVTQSPTHLIKTRGQQVTLRCSSQSGHNTVSWYQQALGQGPQFIFQYYREEENGRGNFPPRFSGLQFPNYSSELNVNALELDDSALYLCASSSQETQYFGPGTRLLVL.

This clone was counted only a few times. The J gene is TRBJ2-4, the V gene TRBV5-4, with D possibly matching TRBD2 (5 bases). The CDR3 covers 13 residues. Trimming took 0 bases from V and 12 from J, leaving 13 bases between them. The V gene's germline CDR1 is SGHNT and CDR2 YYREEE (reference sequence). DNA for the CDR3: TGTGCCAGCAGCTTGGCCCAGGAGGTATCTCAGTACTTC. Amino acid sequence: CASSLAQEVSQYF.

This sequence joins TRBV6-5 and TRBJ2-3; maybe TRBD1 (6 bases). The CDR3 sequence is 12 residues long. Germline V gene lookup returns CDR1 MNHEY and CDR2 SVGAGI. V shed 2 bases and J shed 6 bases, with 6 bases lying between them. CDR3 coding DNA: TGTGCCAGCAGTTACAGGGGGGATACGCAGTATTTT. As protein: CASSYRGDTQYF.

This clone was found a few times. The chain uses TRBV4-3 and TRBJ2-1, with 7 bases identical to TRBD1. The CDR3 totals 15 residues. Germline CDR1 and CDR2: LGHNA and YSLEER. J gave up 0 bases and V 5 bases, and 4 bases lay outside the gene matches. The CDR3 DNA is TGCGCCAGCAGCGCAGGGACAGTCTCCTACAATGAGCAGTTCTTC. This gives the protein CASSAGTVSYNEQFF.

V and J are TRBV28 and TRBJ2-7, with D possibly matching TRBD1 (5 bases). Trimming shortened V by 4 bases and J by 6 bases, and 13 bases separated the two germline ends. Germline lookup yields CDR1 MDHEN and CDR2 SYDVKM. This CDR3 spans 13 amino acids. DNA for the CDR3: TGTGCCAGCAGTTCAAGACAGTCGGGCGAGCAGTACGTC. This encodes CASSSRQSGEQYV.

This clone was counted at least ten times. The same CDR3 can be traced to other DNA sequences in this sample. The chain has TRBV18 and TRBJ2-5; no definite D call. The length of the CDR3 is 11 residues. Per germline, CDR1 KGHSH and CDR2 LQKENI. V lost 4 bases and J lost 3, with 3 bases in between. The CDR3, as DNA: TGTGCCAGCTCACAGAAAGAGACCCAGTACTTC. Amino acid sequence: CASSQKETQYF.

The chain uses TRBV4-1 and TRBJ2-7, with D possibly matching TRBD1 (7 bases). V dropped 2 bases and J dropped 3 bases, with 11 bases sitting between them. The CDR3 totals 14 residues. Looked up from germline, CDR1 is MGHRA and CDR2 is YSYEKL. CDR3: CASSQPGDSYEQYF. Here the CDR3 DNA reads TGCGCCAGCAGCCAACCGGGGGACAGCTACGAGCAGTACTTC.

DNA of the CDR3: TGTGCCAGCAGACCCCCCGGGGGTGGCACAGATACGCAGTATTTT. It yields the protein CASRPPGGGTDTQYF. V is TRBV11-1 and J is TRBJ2-3, with D possibly TRBD2 on 6 matching bases. Trimming stripped 6 bases from V and 1 base from J, with 14 bases between. Germline CDR1 reads SGHAT; CDR2 reads FQDESV (reference sequence). CDR3 size: 15 residues.